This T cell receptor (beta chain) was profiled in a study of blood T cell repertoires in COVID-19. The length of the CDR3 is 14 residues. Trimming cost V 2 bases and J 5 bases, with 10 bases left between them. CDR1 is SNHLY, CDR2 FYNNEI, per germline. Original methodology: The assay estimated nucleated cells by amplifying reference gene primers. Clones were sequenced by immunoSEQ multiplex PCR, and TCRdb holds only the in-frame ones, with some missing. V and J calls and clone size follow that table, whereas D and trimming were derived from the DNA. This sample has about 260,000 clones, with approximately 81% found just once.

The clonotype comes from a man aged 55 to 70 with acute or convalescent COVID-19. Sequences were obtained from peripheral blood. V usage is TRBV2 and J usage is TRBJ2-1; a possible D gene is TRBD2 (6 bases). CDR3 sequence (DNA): TGTGCCAGCAGTGAATTGGCGGGGCACAATGAGCAGTTCTTC. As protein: CASSELAGHNEQFF.